This T cell receptor (beta chain) was profiled in a study of blood T cell repertoires in COVID-19. Germline loops: CDR1 SNHLY, CDR2 FYNNEI. The length of the CDR3 is 13 residues. The V end lost 3 bases, the J end lost 5 bases, and 8 bases lay between the germline ends. Here immunoSEQ multiplex PCR was the method, and the copy in TCRdb shows in-frame clones only, minus some. The sample lists around 300,000 clones, 90% occurring once. The chain has TRBV2 and TRBJ1-5; D not certain. The sequenced sample was PBMCs or T cells enriched from blood (not recorded which). The sequence was obtained from a woman aged 25 to 39 who had recovered from COVID-19. The chain's CDR3 is CASSEQRHQPQHF. As DNA, the CDR3 is TGTGCCAGCAGTGAGCAGAGGCATCAGCCCCAGCATTTT.